These T cell receptor beta chains were read from a single sample in a study of cytomegalovirus exposure and HLA in healthy donors. TCRdb keeps only in-frame clones here, not all; method: immunoSEQ multiplex PCR. The sample includes some 96,000 clones. The source material was PBMCs. All receptors derive from a woman in her twenties or thirties in good health and CMV-seronegative. Both conserved end residues are part of each CDR3. Fields, in order: V gene, D gene, clone size, J gene, CDR3 protein, CDR3 DNA. D genes are given only for firm matches. Clone size is shown for a subset of rows, as once, few, many or a class of expanded clone.

V: TRBV6-1
D: -
size: -
J: TRBJ2-7
CDR3: CASSEVAAPSYEQYF
DNA: TGTGCCAGCAGTGAAGTAGCGGCCCCGTCCTACGAGCAGTACTTC

V: TRBV6-1
D: -
size: -
J: TRBJ1-5
CDR3: CASSPFDQPQHF
DNA: TGTGCCAGCAGCCCCTTCGATCAGCCCCAGCATTTT

V: TRBV19
D: -
size: -
J: TRBJ1-2
CDR3: CASSLSSRGSGYGYTF
DNA: TGTGCCAGTAGTCTATCTTCCAGGGGCTCAGGGTATGGCTACACCTTC

V: TRBV30
D: TRBD2
size: -
J: TRBJ2-3
CDR3: CAWSSSGGTDTQYF
DNA: TGTGCCTGGAGTTCTAGCGGGGGCACAGATACGCAGTATTTT

V: TRBV7-3
D: -
size: -
J: TRBJ2-7
CDR3: CASSLGHFYEQYF
DNA: TGTGCCAGCAGCTTAGGGCATTTTTACGAGCAGTACTTC

V: TRBV4-1
D: TRBD1
size: -
J: TRBJ1-5
CDR3: CASSQIRTGERGNQPQHF
DNA: TGCGCCAGCAGCCAGATTCGCACAGGGGAGAGGGGCAATCAGCCCCAGCATTTT

V: TRBV29-1
D: TRBD2
size: -
J: TRBJ2-1
CDR3: CSVLGREVSYNEQFF
DNA: TGCAGCGTACTCGGACGGGAGGTCTCTTACAATGAGCAGTTCTTC

V: TRBV4-1
D: -
size: -
J: TRBJ1-2
CDR3: CASSQDNVERYGYTF
DNA: TGCGCCAGCAGCCAAGATAACGTAGAGAGGTATGGCTACACCTTC

V: TRBV19
D: -
size: -
J: TRBJ2-3
CDR3: CASDSSTDTQYF
DNA: TGTGCTTCGGACAGTTCCACAGATACGCAGTATTTT

V: TRBV6-5
D: TRBD1
size: -
J: TRBJ1-2
CDR3: CASSYVPGQGSDGYTF
DNA: TGTGCCAGCAGTTACGTGCCGGGACAGGGGTCCGATGGCTACACCTTC

V: TRBV6-6
D: TRBD1
size: medium-sized
J: TRBJ1-4
CDR3: CASSFGQGRDEKLFF
DNA: TGTGCCAGCAGTTTCGGACAGGGAAGGGATGAAAAACTGTTTTTT

V: TRBV19
D: TRBD2
size: -
J: TRBJ2-1
CDR3: CASNSGTSGRAAQFF
DNA: TGTGCCAGTAACTCCGGGACTAGCGGGAGGGCCGCGCAGTTCTTC

V: TRBV2
D: -
size: -
J: TRBJ2-7
CDR3: CASDMEGAYEQYF
DNA: TGTGCCAGCGACATGGAGGGTGCCTACGAGCAGTACTTC

V: TRBV5-1
D: -
size: -
J: TRBJ2-5
CDR3: CASSLAGGGWETQYF
DNA: TGCGCCAGCAGCTTGGCCGGCGGAGGGTGGGAGACCCAGTACTTC

V: TRBV2
D: TRBD2
size: -
J: TRBJ2-3
CDR3: CASGTERGGLTDTQYF
DNA: TGTGCCAGCGGCACCGAGCGGGGGGGGCTCACAGATACGCAGTATTTT

V: TRBV28
D: -
size: -
J: TRBJ1-1
CDR3: CASSSGQVNTEAFF
DNA: TGTGCCAGCAGCTCGGGACAAGTGAACACTGAAGCTTTCTTT

V: TRBV6-5
D: -
size: -
J: TRBJ2-4
CDR3: CASRRGGVAKNIQYF
DNA: TGTGCCAGCAGGCGAGGGGGGGTGGCCAAAAACATTCAGTACTTC

V: TRBV13
D: TRBD2
size: -
J: TRBJ2-3
CDR3: CASKVQRGYTDTQYF
DNA: TGTGCCAGCAAGGTTCAGCGGGGCTACACAGATACGCAGTATTTT

V: TRBV11-2
D: -
size: -
J: TRBJ2-6
CDR3: CASRVDSYGANVLTF
DNA: TGTGCCAGCAGGGTAGACAGTTACGGGGCCAACGTCCTGACTTTC

V: TRBV5-1
D: -
size: -
J: TRBJ1-5
CDR3: CASSRGRETVSNQPQHF
DNA: TGCGCCAGCTCGCGGGGCAGGGAGACTGTTAGCAATCAGCCCCAGCATTTT

V: TRBV5-4
D: TRBD2
size: -
J: TRBJ2-2
CDR3: CASSLNGLAGGIGELFF
DNA: TGTGCCAGCAGCTTAAACGGACTAGCGGGGGGGATAGGGGAGCTGTTTTTT

V: TRBV7-2
D: TRBD2
size: -
J: TRBJ2-1
CDR3: CASSLALAGEQFF
DNA: TGTGCCAGCAGCTTAGCACTAGCGGGGGAGCAGTTCTTC

V: TRBV7-9
D: -
size: -
J: TRBJ1-3
CDR3: CASSPGQSGNTIYF
DNA: TGTGCCAGCAGCCCCGGACAGAGTGGAAACACCATATATTTT

V: TRBV28
D: TRBD2
size: -
J: TRBJ2-1
CDR3: CASSNGGAGGNEQFF
DNA: TGTGCCAGCAGTAACGGGGGAGCGGGGGGCAATGAGCAGTTCTTC

V: TRBV11-2
D: TRBD2
size: -
J: TRBJ2-3
CDR3: CASSAGGGWGARSWGTQYF
DNA: TGTGCCAGCAGCGCGGGGGGTGGTTGGGGGGCCCGGTCCTGGGGAACGCAGTATTTT